The 25 T cell receptor beta chains presented below share a single source sample, sequenced in a study of T cell responses to AZD1222 COVID-19 vaccine. Here immunoSEQ multiplex PCR was the method, and the copy in TCRdb shows in-frame clones only, minus some. The data show about 94,000 clones, roughly 90% seen once. The sequences come from peripheral blood, collected on day 0 of AZD1222 vaccination. These receptors came from an adult in good health.

This clone occurred once. CDR3 sequence reads: CASSPDVNQPQHF. Written as DNA, the CDR3 is TGTGCCAGCAGCCCGGATGTGAATCAGCCCCAGCATTTT. The V and J genes are TRBV3-1 (or the pseudogene TRBV3-2) and TRBJ1-5; D remains unclear. From germline, CDR1 is LGHDT and CDR2 YNNKEL (reference sequence). The ends were cut back, 4 bases at V and 4 bases at J, with 8 bases in the middle. This CDR3 has 13 residues.

The chain joins TRBV19 to TRBJ2-1; D ambiguous. The CDR3 extends over 12 amino acids. Trimming shortened V by 3 bases and J by 10 bases, and 10 bases separated the two germline ends. Germline V gives CDR1 LNHDA, CDR2 SQIVND (reference sequence). Here the CDR3 DNA reads TGTGCCAGTAGTATCCCCCCTCGGGAGCAGTTCTTC. This encodes CASSIPPREQFF.

The V call is TRBV15, the J call TRBJ1-1; 7 bases align to TRBD1. The junction had 8 bases not matched to a gene; V was cut back by 8 bases and J by 5 bases. Germline V gives CDR1 LNHNV, CDR2 YYDKDF (reference sequence). The CDR3 runs to 13 residues. CDR3 protein: CATSGTEKTEAFF. CDR3 sequence (DNA): TGTGCCACCTCCGGGACAGAGAAGACTGAAGCTTTCTTT. Full variable domain (rest looked up from reference TRBV15 and TRBJ1-1): DAMVIQNPRYQVTQFGKPVTLSCSQTLNHNVMYWYQQKSSQAPKLLFHYYDKDFNNEADTPDNFQSRRPNTSFCFLDIRSPGLGDTAMYLCATSGTEKTEAFFGQGTRLTVV.

The rearrangement links TRBV7-9 to TRBJ1-2; D not certain. This CDR3 comprises 16 residues. Germline V gene sequence: CDR1 SEHNR, CDR2 FQNEAQ (reference sequence). With 4 bases removed from V and 3 bases from J, the gap between germline ends came to 18 bases. DNA for the CDR3: TGTGCCAGCAGCTCCCTAGAGGGTGAGGCCTACTATGGCTACACCTTC. Translation gives CASSSLEGEAYYGYTF.

The rearrangement uses TRBV12-3 or TRBV12-4 and TRBJ1-2; no firm D call. The CDR3 loop spans 13 amino acids. V was pared by 3 bases and J by 1 base, with 6 bases between. The CDR3 region is CASSFRGNYGYTF. As DNA, the CDR3 is TGTGCCAGCAGTTTTCGGGGTAACTATGGCTACACCTTC.

The V gene is TRBV15, the J gene TRBJ1-1; D remains ambiguous. In germline, CDR1 is LNHNV, CDR2 YYDKDF (reference sequence). The V and J ends lost 0 bases and 5 bases respectively, with 10 bases between them. The CDR3 runs 14 residues. CDR3 sequence reads: CATSRERSGTEAFF. DNA of the CDR3: TGTGCCACCAGCAGAGAGAGGAGTGGGACTGAAGCTTTCTTT.

This sequence joins TRBV4-3 and TRBJ2-3; D not resolved. Germline CDR1 is LGHNA and CDR2 is YSLEER. The V end lost 0 bases, the J end lost 2 bases, and 9 bases lay between the germline ends. The CDR3 runs 15 residues. CDR3 nucleotides: TGCGCCAGCAGCCAAGACGGCACCGCCACAGATACGCAGTATTTT. Its translation: CASSQDGTATDTQYF.

The chain carries TRBV10-2 and TRBJ1-2; unclear D gene. The CDR3 extends over 13 amino acids. Trimming stripped 0 bases from V and 5 bases from J, with 7 bases between. Looked up from germline, CDR1 is WSHSY and CDR2 is SAAADI. CDR3 DNA sequence: TGCGCCAGCAGTGAGTCTAGCGAATATGGCTACACCTTC. Its translation: CASSESSEYGYTF.

The J gene is TRBJ2-7, the V gene TRBV19, with TRBD1 identical over 10 bases. The CDR3 has 14 residues. V trimming: 5 bases; J trimming: 2 bases; junction bases outside the gene matches: 3. CDR1 LNHDA and CDR2 SQIVND come from the germline V gene (reference sequence). CDR3 nucleotides: TGTGCCAGTAGTGACAGGGGGCACACCTACGAGCAGTACTTC. This sequence encodes CASSDRGHTYEQYF.

V and J are TRBV23-1 and TRBJ1-6; 10 nucleotides line up with TRBD1. TRBV23-1 is recorded as an ORF, its role being uncertain. This CDR3 contains 17 residues. J lost 6 bases, V lost 8 bases, and 13 bases had no gene match. The CDR3 here is CASGILWGQGPNSPLHF. The CDR3 region has the DNA TGCGCCAGCGGTATACTCTGGGGACAGGGGCCTAATTCACCCCTCCACTTT.

The chain uses TRBV10-3 and TRBJ1-1, with 7 bases lining up with TRBD1. The trim removed 6 bases at V and 6 bases at J, leaving 7 bases unmatched. This CDR3 region has 13 residues. CDR1 is ENHRY, CDR2 SYGVKD, per germline. The CDR3 region has the DNA TGTGCCATCAGAACTACAGGGGTGGCTGAAGCTTTCTTT. It specifies CAIRTTGVAEAFF.

CDR3 coding DNA: TGTGCCATCAGTGAGTCGGCTGGGGAGCGGGGGAACAATGAGCAGTTCTTC. Its protein product is CAISESAGERGNNEQFF. This rearrangement joins TRBV10-3 to TRBJ2-1, with 8 bases aligning to TRBD2. Germline CDR1 and CDR2: ENHRY and SYGVKD. V lost 0 bases, J lost 5 bases, and 9 bases stayed unmatched. The CDR3 has 17 residues.

With regard to this clone: Germline and junction disagree at one end, which may indicate a read error. The rearrangement uses TRBV7-7 and TRBJ2-6; D is unclear. The CDR3 has 15 residues. Germline V gene lookup returns CDR1 SSHAT and CDR2 FNYEAQ (reference sequence). CDR3 sequence: CASSHGNSGANVLTF. In DNA, the CDR3 is TGTGCTAGCAGCCACGGAAACTCTGGGGCCAACGTCCTGACTTTC.

This sequence joins TRBV6-5 and TRBJ1-6, with TRBD1 identical over 7 bases. The CDR3 extends over 15 amino acids. Germline V gene data show CDR1 as MNHEY and CDR2 as SVGAGI. Unmatched junction bases numbered 3, after V lost 0 bases and J lost 7 bases. CDR3 amino acids: CASSYSPGGNSPLHF. Here the CDR3 DNA reads TGTGCCAGCAGTTACTCCCCAGGGGGAAATTCACCCCTCCACTTT.

This rearrangement joins TRBV3-1 (or the pseudogene TRBV3-2) to TRBJ2-3; D assignment may be TRBD1 or TRBD2 (5 bases each). CDR1 and CDR2 from the germline V gene are LGHDT and YNNKEL (reference sequence). There are 19 residues in the CDR3. Trimming pared 1 base from V and 0 bases from J, leaving 20 bases between. The CDR3, as DNA: TGTGCCAGCAGCCAAGCCTGGGGGTCCGCAGACCCTAGCACAGATACGCAGTATTTT. Translation: CASSQAWGSADPSTDTQYF.

The V call is TRBV30, the J call TRBJ1-5, with D perhaps TRBD1 (6 bases). This CDR3 is built from 17 residues. Germline CDR1 reads GTSNPN; CDR2 reads SVGIG (reference sequence). V dropped 2 bases and J dropped 0 bases, with 17 bases sitting between them. In nucleotides, the CDR3 is TGTGCCTGGAGTTCCCCTCTACAGGGTACTAGCAATCAGCCCCAGCATTTT. Translating it yields CAWSSPLQGTSNQPQHF.

This clone was counted a single time. This rearrangement joins TRBV27 to TRBJ2-1; 7 nucleotides line up with TRBD1. CDR3 length equals 13 residues. Germline V gene data show CDR1 as MNHEY and CDR2 as SMNVEV (reference sequence). Trimming took 4 bases from V and 7 from J; bases not matched to a gene: 4. The CDR3 spells CASSSSTGNEQFF. The CDR3 DNA follows: TGTGCCAGCAGTTCGTCGACAGGGAATGAGCAGTTCTTC.

This chain links TRBV29-1 with TRBJ2-7; D remains unclear. The CDR3 extends over 12 amino acids. The germline V gene has CDR1 SQVTM and CDR2 ANQGSEA. V lost 4 bases and J 2 bases, leaving 9 bases between the germline ends. CDR3 nucleotides: TGCAGCGTTGGGGCCCAAACCTACGAGCAGTACTTC. Translating gives CSVGAQTYEQYF.

V gene TRBV15 combines with J gene TRBJ1-2; D is possibly TRBD1 (6 bases). Germline CDR1 reads LNHNV; CDR2 reads YYDKDF (reference sequence). Deletions cut 5 bases from V and 3 bases from J, with 16 bases between. The CDR3 is 15 residues long. The CDR3 spells CATSPPDRPYYGYTF. CDR3 DNA sequence: TGTGCCACCAGCCCCCCAGACAGGCCTTACTATGGCTACACCTTC.

The chain uses TRBV15 and TRBJ1-1; D is uncertain. CDR1 is LNHNV and CDR2 is YYDKDF in the germline V gene (reference sequence). The CDR3 is made up of 15 amino acids. The ends were cut back, 0 bases at V and 0 bases at J, with 8 bases in the middle. CDR3 loop: CATSRDRRMNTEAFF. The CDR3 DNA reads TGTGCCACCAGCAGAGACCGAAGGATGAACACTGAAGCTTTCTTT.

This clone was seen only once. The J gene is TRBJ2-1, the V gene TRBV6-2 or TRBV6-3; the match to TRBD2 covers 13 bases. CDR3 length equals 17 residues. Trimming cost V 5 bases and J 0 bases; bases outside gene matches: 4. CDR1 and CDR2 (germline): MNHEY, SVGEGT. The CDR3 loop reads CASSRRTSGSSYNEQFF. DNA for the CDR3: TGTGCCAGCAGTCGCCGGACTAGCGGGAGCTCCTACAATGAGCAGTTCTTC.

The V and J genes are TRBV19 and TRBJ2-2; D is undetermined. The V end lost 1 base, the J end lost 5 bases, and 8 bases lay between the germline ends. CDR1 is LNHDA, CDR2 SQIVND, per germline (reference sequence). The CDR3 totals 14 residues. CDR3 loop: CASSIAARTGELFF. The CDR3 nucleotides are TGTGCCAGTAGTATAGCCGCCCGAACCGGGGAGCTGTTTTTT.

The rearrangement joins TRBV7-9 to TRBJ1-2, with TRBD1 matching over 9 bases. The CDR3 spans 16 residues. Germline V CDR1 and CDR2: SEHNR, FQNEAQ (reference sequence). The J segment lost 4 bases and the V segment lost 4 bases, leaving 10 bases of the junction unmatched. Here the CDR3 DNA reads TGTGCCAGCAGCTACGCTGGTGGGACAGGGTCCTATGGCTACACCTTC. It yields the protein CASSYAGGTGSYGYTF.

The chain links TRBV7-9 to TRBJ1-4, with unresolved D. The length of the CDR3 is 12 residues. V dropped 1 base and J dropped 11 bases, with 8 bases sitting between them. The germline V gene encodes CDR1 SEHNR and CDR2 FQNEAQ (reference sequence). CDR3 in DNA: TGTGCCAGCAGCTTAGGTGGTGGGAAACTGTTTTTT. This translates into CASSLGGGKLFF. Looking up the rest from reference TRBV7-9 and TRBJ1-4 gives the full variable domain: DTGVSQNPRHKITKRGQNVTFRCDPISEHNRLYWYRQTLGQGPEFLTYFQNEAQLEKSRLLSDRFSAERPKGSFSTLEIQRTEQGDSAMYLCASSLGGGKLFFGSGTQLSVL.

This clone was counted only a few times. The rearrangement joins TRBV5-1 to TRBJ1-2; TRBD1 agrees at 8 bases. The CDR3 totals 15 residues. J gave up 2 bases and V 0 bases, and 3 bases lay outside the gene matches. Germline V gene lookup returns CDR1 SGHRS and CDR2 YFSETQ. CDR3 bases: TGCGCCAGCAGCTTGGCAGGACAGGGAAACTATGGCTACACCTTC. This codes for CASSLAGQGNYGYTF.